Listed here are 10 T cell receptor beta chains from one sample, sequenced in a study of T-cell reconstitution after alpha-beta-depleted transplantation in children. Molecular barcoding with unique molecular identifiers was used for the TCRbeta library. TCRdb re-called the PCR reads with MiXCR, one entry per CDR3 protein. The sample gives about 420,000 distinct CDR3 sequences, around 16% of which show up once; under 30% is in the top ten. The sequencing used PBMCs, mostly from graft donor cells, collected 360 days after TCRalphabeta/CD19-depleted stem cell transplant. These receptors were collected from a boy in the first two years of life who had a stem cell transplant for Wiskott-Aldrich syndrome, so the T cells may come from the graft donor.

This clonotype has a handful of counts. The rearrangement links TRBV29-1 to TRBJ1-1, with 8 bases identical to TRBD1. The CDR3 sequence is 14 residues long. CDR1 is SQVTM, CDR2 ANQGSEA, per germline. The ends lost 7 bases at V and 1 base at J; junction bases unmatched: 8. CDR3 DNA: TGCAGCGCGGGACAGGATGGGAGGAACACTGAAGCTTTCTTT. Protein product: CSAGQDGRNTEAFF.

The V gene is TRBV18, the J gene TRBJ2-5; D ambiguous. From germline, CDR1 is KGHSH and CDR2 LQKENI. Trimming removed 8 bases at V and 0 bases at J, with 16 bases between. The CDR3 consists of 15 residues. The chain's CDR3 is CASRQPQPYQETQYF. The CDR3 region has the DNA TGTGCCAGCCGCCAACCCCAACCGTACCAAGAGACCCAGTACTTC.

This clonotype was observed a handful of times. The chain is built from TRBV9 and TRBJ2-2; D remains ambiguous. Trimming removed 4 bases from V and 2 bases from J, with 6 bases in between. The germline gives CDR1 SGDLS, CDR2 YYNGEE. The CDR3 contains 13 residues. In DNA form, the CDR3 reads TGTGCCAGCAGCAACCTAAACACCGGGGAGCTGTTTTTT. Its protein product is CASSNLNTGELFF.

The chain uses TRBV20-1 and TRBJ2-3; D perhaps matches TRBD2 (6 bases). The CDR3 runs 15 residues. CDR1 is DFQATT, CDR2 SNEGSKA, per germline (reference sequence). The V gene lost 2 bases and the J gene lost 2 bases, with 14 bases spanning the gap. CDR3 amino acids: CSARIPGTSTDTQYF. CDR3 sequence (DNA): TGCAGTGCTAGAATTCCAGGGACTTCCACAGATACGCAGTATTTT.

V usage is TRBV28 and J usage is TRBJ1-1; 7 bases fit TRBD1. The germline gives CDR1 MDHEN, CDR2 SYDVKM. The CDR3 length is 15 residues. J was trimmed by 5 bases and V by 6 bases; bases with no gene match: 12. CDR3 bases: TGTGCCAGCAGCCTCCCCTACAGGGGAGGAACTGAAGCTTTCTTT. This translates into CASSLPYRGGTEAFF. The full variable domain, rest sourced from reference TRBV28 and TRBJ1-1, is DVKVTQSSRYLVKRTGEKVFLECVQDMDHENMFWYRQDPGLGLRLIYFSYDVKMKEKGDIPEGYSVSREKKERFSLILESASTNQTSMYLCASSLPYRGGTEAFFGQGTRLTVV.

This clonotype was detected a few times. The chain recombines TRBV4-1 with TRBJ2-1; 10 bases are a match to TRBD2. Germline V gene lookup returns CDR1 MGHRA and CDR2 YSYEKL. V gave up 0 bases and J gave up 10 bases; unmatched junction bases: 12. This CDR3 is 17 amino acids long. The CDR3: CASSQDPNSGGWWEQFF. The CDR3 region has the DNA TGCGCCAGCAGCCAAGATCCGAATAGCGGGGGGTGGTGGGAGCAGTTCTTC.

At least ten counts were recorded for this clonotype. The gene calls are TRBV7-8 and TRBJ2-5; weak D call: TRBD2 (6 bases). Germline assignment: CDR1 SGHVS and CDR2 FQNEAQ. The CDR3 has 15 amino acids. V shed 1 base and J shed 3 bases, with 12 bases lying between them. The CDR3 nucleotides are TGTGCCAGCAGCTTAGTCGGGGGATGGGAAGAGACCCAGTACTTC. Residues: CASSLVGGWEETQYF.

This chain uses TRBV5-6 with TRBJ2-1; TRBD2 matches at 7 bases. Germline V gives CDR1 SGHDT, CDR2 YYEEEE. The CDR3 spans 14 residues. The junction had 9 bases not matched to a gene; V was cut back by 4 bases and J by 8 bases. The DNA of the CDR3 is TGTGCCAGCAGCATCCGTGGACTAGTAGATGAGCAGTTCTTC. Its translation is CASSIRGLVDEQFF.

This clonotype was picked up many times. This CDR3 reads CSVDRQTETQYF. DNA for the CDR3: TGCAGCGTTGATCGGCAGACCGAGACCCAGTACTTC. The gene calls are TRBV29-1 and TRBJ2-5; no definite D call. With 3 bases removed from V and 5 bases from J, the gap between germline ends came to 10 bases. Per germline, CDR1 SQVTM and CDR2 ANQGSEA. This CDR3 is 12 amino acids long. The entire variable domain, with the rest obtained from reference TRBV29-1 and TRBJ2-5, is as follows: SAVISQKPSRDICQRGTSLTIQCQVDSQVTMMFWYRQQPGQSLTLIATANQGSEATYESGFVIDKFPISRPNLTFSTLTVSNMSPEDSSIYLCSVDRQTETQYFGPGTRLLVL.

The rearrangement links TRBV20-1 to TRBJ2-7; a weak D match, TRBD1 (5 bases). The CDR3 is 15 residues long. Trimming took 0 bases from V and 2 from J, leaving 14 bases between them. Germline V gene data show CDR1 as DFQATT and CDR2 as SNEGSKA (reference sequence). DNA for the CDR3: TGCAGTGCTAGAGATTGGGGCAGGGAACCCTACGAGCAGTACTTC. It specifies CSARDWGREPYEQYF.